This entry is about one T cell receptor (beta chain). The specificity of this receptor is unknown. One base away there is no much larger clone; base qualities are not given. The sample's treatment or condition label is to be understood as: about 20 received Ad26.COV2.S at low or high dose, single or two shots; roughly five received placebo; per-sample allocation not given. For vaccine and placebo recipients, repertoires were sequenced using samples collected on day 63 after the first injection. Cohort 1b enrolled 25 adults aged 18-55 years at a single site in Boston, USA, between 29 July and 7 August 2020. As a vaccine, Ad26.COV2.S was a replication-incompetent adenovirus type 26 vector that expressed a prefusion-stabilized SARS-CoV-2 spike protein derived from the original Wuhan strain. This sample was taken from a study of Ad26.COV2.S vaccination and SARS-CoV-2 variants (dated by TCRdb to the early 2020s). Study-wide context: Vaccine-arm donors were drawn from COV1001, a multicentre, randomized, double-blind, placebo-controlled phase I-IIa trial of Ad26.COV2.S in healthy adults. The specificity and breadth of SARS-CoV-2-reactive T cell receptors after Ad26.COV2.S vaccination were assessed by TCRbeta repertoire sequencing. Blinding of investigators to trial group allocation was maintained during experiments and outcome assessment. A total of around 32 samples were included in the TCR-sequenced set, comprising 19 Ad26.COV2.S vaccine recipients, 5 placebo recipients and 8 SARS-CoV-2 convalescent individuals. Ad26.COV2.S was administered intramuscularly at a dose of 5x10^10 or 1x10^11 viral particles, either as one shot or as two shots given 56 days apart. Participants in the trial were split at random into five groups of five each, receiving low-dose or high-dose Ad26.COV2.S once or twice, or else placebo on both occasions.

Study-level results and caveats: After vaccination, substantial breadth of spike-specific CD8+ and CD4+ T cell responses was reported. The authors noted that total T cell responses may have been underestimated by the TCR breadth and depth analyses. Vaccine and placebo recipients had comparable non-spike TCR breadth, which fits with the vaccine containing only spike. Higher spike-specific TCR breadth was observed in Ad26.COV2.S recipients than in placebo recipients (P = 0.0014). The study was not powered to compare responses between vaccine doses or regimens.

CDR1 and CDR2 are read off the germline V gene as SGHTS and YDEGEE. V trim: 4 bases; J trim: 5 bases; unmatched bases: 13. The CDR3 holds 17 amino acids from the cysteine to the phenylalanine. Only the CDR3 region is kept as DNA, spanning 51 bases read in frame from base 1. TCRbeta CDR3 regions were sequenced with the immunoSEQ Assay. After extraction, genomic DNA underwent amplification by bias-controlled multiplex PCR, followed by high-throughput sequencing. The authors' analysis ran thus. To quantify the absolute abundance of every unique TCRbeta CDR3 region, sequences were collapsed and filtered. T cell fraction was estimated by normalizing TCRbeta template counts to usable DNA, which was measured by amplifying reference genes present in all nucleated cells. Repertoire TCRs were annotated as SARS-CoV-2-specific when V gene, CDR3 amino acid sequence and J gene were exactly matched to a known reactive TCR set. The reference SARS-CoV-2 TCR set was obtained from MIRA and was filtered for enrichment in COVID-19-positive ImmuneCODE repertoires, whereby public or cross-reactive TCRs were removed. Using the MIRA antigens, annotated TCRs were further analysed by specific ORF or by position within an ORF. Depth was the summed frequency of annotated unique rearrangements, while breadth was defined as annotated unique rearrangements over total unique productive rearrangements. Two-sided Wilcoxon rank-sum tests were used to compare TCR breadth between groups. Not all clones reach the TCRdb copy of this immuneACCESS table, which keeps in-frame sequences only. Checked studies attribute under half of the gap to unresolved V genes and leave the rest unexplained. That table furnishes V, J and clone size, whereas the DNA furnished D and trimming. The table for this sample lists just over 350,000 clones; roughly 85% of them were counted only once. About 3.5% of the sample belongs to the ten largest clones.

The chain couples TRBV5-8 to TRBJ2-2, with TRBD1 identical over 8 junction bases. The source material was peripheral blood, sampled in a trial of Ad26.COV2.S vaccine versus placebo. This TCR was sampled from a person between 18 and 65 years old who received the Ad26.COV2.S COVID-19 vaccine or a placebo. DNA sequence: TGTGCCAGCAGCCTCTCCTATTGGACAGGGAGTACCGGGGAGCTGTTTTTT. Its product reads: CASSLSYWTGSTGELFF.